The present TCR beta chain was sequenced within a study of OX40 agonist ivuxolimab in advanced cancers. For the study at large: Ivuxolimab, an antibody that agonizes OX40 (CD134), was administered to the patients. Ivuxolimab, which patients received intravenously every 2 weeks, was dosed at 0.01 to 10 mg/kg. Study-wide results and limits: Also present in some nonresponders was a low level of normalized T-cell clonal expansion.

The sample holds a few counts of this clone. Its antigen is unidentified. Generated by immunoSEQ multiplex PCR, the TCRdb table keeps only in-frame clones and is missing some. The sample shows 60,000 to 75,000 clones, approximately 80% of them seen only once. V was clipped by 0 bases and J by 2 bases, with 11 bases between them. The length of the CDR3 is 15 residues. The germline V gene encodes CDR1 MNHEY and CDR2 SVGAGI. The sequence came from an adult with an advanced solid tumor such as melanoma, head and neck, liver or kidney cancer. This chain connects TRBV6-5 to TRBJ2-7, with D perhaps matching TRBD1 (6 bases). Sample: CD4+ or CD8+ T cells sorted from blood, taken in a trial of the OX40 agonist ivuxolimab. CDR3 sequence: CASSYSTRGPYEQYF. CDR3 DNA sequence: TGTGCCAGCAGTTACTCGACCAGGGGCCCCTACGAGCAGTACTTC.